Included here is one T cell receptor (beta chain) sequence, with context. CDR1 and CDR2 (germline): MNHEY, SVGAGI. Trimming removed 6 bases at V and 0 bases at J, with 11 bases between. This CDR3 has 15 amino acids. Original processing methods: From reference gene primer amplification, estimates of nucleated cell counts were derived. TCRdb's copy holds only in-frame clones and misses some; the assay was immunoSEQ multiplex PCR. V, J and clone size are taken as reported in that table, and D and trimming were inferred from the DNA itself. This table holds around 150,000 clones, approximately 82% found once. This entry is derived from a study of blood T cell repertoires in COVID-19. Turning to the study itself: T cells, B-cell-depleted T cells, or PBMCs provided the cDNA or gDNA that served as material.

Sequencing input: peripheral blood. The receptor was derived from a woman aged 80 or over with acute or convalescent COVID-19. This rearrangement joins TRBV6-5 to TRBJ1-4; maybe TRBD1 (6 bases). Here the CDR3 reads CASSLQGATNEKLFF. The CDR3 DNA is TGTGCCAGCAGCCTACAGGGAGCAACTAATGAAAAACTGTTTTTT.